A selection of T cell receptor beta chains follows, all from one sample in a study of blood T cell repertoires in COVID-19. Produced via immunoSEQ multiplex PCR; TCRdb's table is partial and in-frame only. The table lists around 120,000 clones, 80% to 90% of them singletons. The sequenced sample consisted of peripheral blood. The receptors stem from a woman aged 70-85 years with acute or convalescent COVID-19. The CDR3 runs from the conserved cysteine through the conserved F or W. D genes are given only for firm matches. A row's size may be missing; if present it is once, few, many or a size class.

V: TRBV5-6; D: TRBD1; size: NA; J: TRBJ1-6; DNA: TGTGCCAGCAGCTCCAAGTCGACAGGGTACAATTCACCCCTCCACTTT; CDR3: CASSSKSTGYNSPLHF
V: TRBV9; D: TRBD1; size: NA; J: TRBJ1-1; DNA: TGTGCCAGCAGCCCCACAGGGGGCGCTGACACTGAAGCTTTCTTT; CDR3: CASSPTGGADTEAFF
V: TRBV19; D: TRBD1; size: NA; J: TRBJ1-1; DNA: TGTGCCAGTAGTAAATGGACAGGGGAGTATGAAGCTTTCTTT; CDR3: CASSKWTGEYEAFF
V: TRBV10-2; D: NA; size: NA; J: TRBJ2-3; DNA: TGCGCCAGCAGTGACCCCAGGGTAGTAGATACGCAGTATTTT; CDR3: CASSDPRVVDTQYF
V: TRBV6-6; D: NA; size: NA; J: TRBJ1-1; DNA: TGTGCCAGCAGTTACCGGGTTACTGAAGCTTTCTTT; CDR3: CASSYRVTEAFF
V: TRBV6-5; D: NA; size: NA; J: TRBJ1-2; DNA: TGTGCCAGCAGCCTAATAAGCGGGACTAACTATGGCTACACCTTC; CDR3: CASSLISGTNYGYTF
V: TRBV6-2/TRBV6-3; D: TRBD1; size: NA; J: TRBJ1-5; DNA: TGTGCCAGCAGTTTTCGGGGGACAGGGGATCAGCCCCAGCATTTT; CDR3: CASSFRGTGDQPQHF
V: TRBV19; D: NA; size: few; J: TRBJ1-5; DNA: TGTGCCAGTAGTATAAACAGGGTTGGCAATCAGCCCCAGCATTTT; CDR3: CASSINRVGNQPQHF
V: TRBV5-1; D: TRBD1; size: NA; J: TRBJ1-1; DNA: TGCGCCAGCAGCCTAACGGGACAGGGCGGGGGCACTGAAGCTTTCTTT; CDR3: CASSLTGQGGGTEAFF
V: TRBV19; D: NA; size: NA; J: TRBJ1-3; DNA: TGTGCCACCGGAAATGGGGGCAGTTTCTCTGGAAACACCATATATTTT; CDR3: CATGNGGSFSGNTIYF
V: TRBV11-2; D: TRBD1; size: once; J: TRBJ2-7; DNA: TGTGCCAGCAGCCTCACCCTCGGACAGGGCCCCTACGAGCAGTACTTC; CDR3: CASSLTLGQGPYEQYF
V: TRBV6-5; D: NA; size: few; J: TRBJ1-5; DNA: TGTGCCAGCAGGACGGCGGTGGATCAGCCCCAGCATTTT; CDR3: CASRTAVDQPQHF
V: TRBV9; D: TRBD2; size: NA; J: TRBJ2-5; DNA: TGTGCCAGCAGCCCAACTAGCGGTGGGGGTGAGACCCAGTACTTC; CDR3: CASSPTSGGGETQYF
V: TRBV7-2; D: NA; size: NA; J: TRBJ2-7; DNA: TGTGCCAGCAGCACCCAGGGTTTTTACGAGCAGTACTTC; CDR3: CASSTQGFYEQYF
V: TRBV20-1; D: NA; size: NA; J: TRBJ1-6; DNA: TGCAGTGCTAGTGATGAGGGTAATTCACCCCTCCACTTT; CDR3: CSASDEGNSPLHF
V: TRBV5-4; D: NA; size: NA; J: TRBJ2-5; DNA: TGTGCCAGCAGCTTAACTAACCCCCCAGAGACCCAGTACTTC; CDR3: CASSLTNPPETQYF
V: TRBV2; D: NA; size: NA; J: TRBJ2-7; DNA: TGTGCCAGCAGTGAATTAGGACAGAGGAACTACGAGCAGTACTTC; CDR3: CASSELGQRNYEQYF